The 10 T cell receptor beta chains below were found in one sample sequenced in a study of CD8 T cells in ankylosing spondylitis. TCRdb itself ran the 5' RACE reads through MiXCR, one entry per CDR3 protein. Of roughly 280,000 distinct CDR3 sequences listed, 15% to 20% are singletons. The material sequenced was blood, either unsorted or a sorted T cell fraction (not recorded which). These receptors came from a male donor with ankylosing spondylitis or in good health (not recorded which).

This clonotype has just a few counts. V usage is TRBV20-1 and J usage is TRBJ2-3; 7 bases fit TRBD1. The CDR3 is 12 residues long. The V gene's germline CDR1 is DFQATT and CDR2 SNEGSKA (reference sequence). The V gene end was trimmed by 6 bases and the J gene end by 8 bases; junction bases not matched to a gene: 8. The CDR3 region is CSAKTGMGTQYF. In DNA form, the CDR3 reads TGCAGTGCAAAGACAGGGATGGGTACGCAGTATTTT.

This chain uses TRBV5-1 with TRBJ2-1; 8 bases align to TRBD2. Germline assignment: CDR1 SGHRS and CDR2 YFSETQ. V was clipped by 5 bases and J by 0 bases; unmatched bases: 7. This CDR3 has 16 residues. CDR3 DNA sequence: TGCGCCAGCAGGGACGCAAGCGGGAGCTCCTACAATGAGCAGTTCTTC. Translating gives CASRDASGSSYNEQFF.

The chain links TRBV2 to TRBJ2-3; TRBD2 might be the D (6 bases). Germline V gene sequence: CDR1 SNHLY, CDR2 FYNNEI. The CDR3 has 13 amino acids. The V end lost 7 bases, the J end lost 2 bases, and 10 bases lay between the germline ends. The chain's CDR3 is CASKRAYTDTQYF. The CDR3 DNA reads TGTGCCAGCAAGCGGGCGTACACAGATACGCAGTATTTT.

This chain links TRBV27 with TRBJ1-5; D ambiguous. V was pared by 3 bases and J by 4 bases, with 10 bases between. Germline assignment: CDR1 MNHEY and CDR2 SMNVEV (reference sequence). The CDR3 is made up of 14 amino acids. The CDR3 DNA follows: TGTGCCAGCAGTTTGATAGGGAGTAATCAGCCCCAGCATTTT. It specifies CASSLIGSNQPQHF.

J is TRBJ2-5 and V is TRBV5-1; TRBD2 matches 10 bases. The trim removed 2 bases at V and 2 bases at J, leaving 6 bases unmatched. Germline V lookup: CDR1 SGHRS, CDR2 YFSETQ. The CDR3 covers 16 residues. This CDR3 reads CASSFGGLARQETQYF. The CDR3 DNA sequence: TGCGCCAGCAGCTTCGGGGGACTAGCGCGACAAGAGACCCAGTACTTC.

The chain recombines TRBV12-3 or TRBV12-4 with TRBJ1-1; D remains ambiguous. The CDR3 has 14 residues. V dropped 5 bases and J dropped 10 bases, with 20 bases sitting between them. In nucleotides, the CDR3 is TGTGCCAGCAGTATTAGAGGGAGCGCTATTGGAGCTTTCTTT. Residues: CASSIRGSAIGAFF.

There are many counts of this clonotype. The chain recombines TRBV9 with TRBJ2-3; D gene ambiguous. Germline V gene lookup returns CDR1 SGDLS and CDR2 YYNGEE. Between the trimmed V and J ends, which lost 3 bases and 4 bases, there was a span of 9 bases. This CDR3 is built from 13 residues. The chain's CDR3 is CASSASWADTQYF. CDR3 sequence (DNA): TGTGCCAGCAGCGCCTCCTGGGCAGATACGCAGTATTTT. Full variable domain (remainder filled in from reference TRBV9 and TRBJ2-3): DSGVTQTPKHLITATGQRVTLRCSPRSGDLSVYWYQQSLDQGLQFLIQYYNGEERAKGNILERFSAQQFPDLHSELNLSSLELGDSALYFCASSASWADTQYFGPGTRLTVL.

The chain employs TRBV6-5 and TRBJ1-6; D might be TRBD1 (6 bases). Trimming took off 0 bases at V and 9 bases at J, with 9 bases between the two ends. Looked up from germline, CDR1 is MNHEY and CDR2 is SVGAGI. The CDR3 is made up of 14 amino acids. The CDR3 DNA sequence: TGTGCCAGCAGTTACTCAACACAGGGTTCACCCCTCCACTTT. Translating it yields CASSYSTQGSPLHF.

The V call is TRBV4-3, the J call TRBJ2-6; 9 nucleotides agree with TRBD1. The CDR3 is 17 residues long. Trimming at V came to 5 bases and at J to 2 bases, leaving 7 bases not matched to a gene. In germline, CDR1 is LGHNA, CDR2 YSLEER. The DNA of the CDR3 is TGCGCCAGCAGCATGTCCCGGGACAGGGCTGGGGCCAACGTCCTGACTTTC. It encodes CASSMSRDRAGANVLTF.

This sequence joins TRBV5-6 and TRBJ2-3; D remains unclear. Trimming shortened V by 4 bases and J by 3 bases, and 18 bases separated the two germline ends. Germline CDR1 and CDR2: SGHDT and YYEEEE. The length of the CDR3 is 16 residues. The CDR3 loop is CASSPTASTPTDTQYF. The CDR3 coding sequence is TGTGCCAGCAGCCCTACGGCCAGCACCCCAACAGATACGCAGTATTTT.